This TCR beta chain was sequenced during a study of CD8+CD57+ T cells in acquired aplastic anemia (dated 2018 in TCRdb). About the study as a whole: On average, sorted CD4+ and CD8+ cells yielded 2.5 to 3.5 ug of extracted DNA, with a range of about 0.18 to 27.4 ug. An average of around 10 million reads for CD4+ cells and 11 million or so reads for CD8+ cells was obtained from healthy donor samples.

Notes on this clonotype: Its antigen is unknown. No clone much larger than this one lies a single base away; base qualities are absent.

Results the study describes overall, beyond this receptor: Between patients and healthy controls, no significant difference in CD8+ Simpson's diversity was found (P=0.060). Over 25 CD8+ CDR3 sequences were found in both patients and controls but appeared to be highly expressed in patients and within the immunodominant clones of the patients.

In this study, sorted CD4+ and CD8+ T cells from the blood of healthy subjects and of severe aplastic anemia patients had their TCR repertoires deep-sequenced. Ficoll-Paque density gradient centrifugation was used to isolate peripheral blood mononuclear cells. Before DNA was extracted, CD4+ and CD8+ T cells were sorted using either FACS or magnetic beads. Genomic DNA was used as template for profiling of TCR beta VDJ combinations and CDR3 sequences. An Illumina HiSeq 2000 was the platform used for TCR repertoire sequencing. Turning to the authors' computational methods: Repertoire assessment relied on Simpson's diversity index, CDR3 size and DJ length profiles, and TRBV/TRBJ rearrangement plots. The most abundant DNA sequence in the deep sequencing data was taken as the immunodominant clone. CDR3 amino acid sequences were checked for sharing across subjects and were also compared against the VDJdb database and published repertoires. TCRdb reprocessing: public reads trimmed at Q25 with fastp, clones called with MiXCR, in-frame beta chains kept. Rows merge per CDR3 protein into single entries with the most common DNA and genes. The V and J calls come from TCRdb's annotation, not from the publication. In all, the sample holds around 180,000 distinct CDR3 sequences, and approximately 60% of those were seen once. Roughly 42% of the sample lies in the top ten.

CDR1 SGHVS and CDR2 FNYEAQ were looked up in the germline V gene. Unmatched junction bases come to 8, with V trimmed by 4 bases and J by 6 bases. Including the terminal cysteine and phenylalanine, the CDR3 comprises 15 residues. The read is trimmed to its CDR3 DNA, 45 bases read in frame from base 1. Sample: sorted CD4+, CD8+, or CD8+CD57+ T cells (not recorded which) from PBMCs. This TCR was recovered from a human donor in good health. The chain employs TRBV7-6 and TRBJ2-2; 7 bases in between match TRBD1. The CDR3 region: CASSSDREGAGELFF. The nucleotide sequence is given as TGTGCCAGCAGCTCTGACAGGGAAGGGGCCGGGGAGCTGTTTTTT.